This T cell receptor (beta chain) was documented in a study of CD8 T cells in Susac syndrome. Per the germline V gene, CDR1 is KGHSH and CDR2 is LQKENI. The CDR3 extends over 13 amino acids. The trim removed 5 bases at V and 8 bases at J, leaving 9 bases unmatched. Random hexamers served to reverse transcribe about 0.45 to 1 ug RNA. TCR beta CDR3 was amplified by immunoSEQ multiplex PCR. This amplification extended across 54 Vbeta and 13 Jbeta segments. TCRdb fed the immunoSEQ multiplex PCR reads into MiXCR, producing one record per CDR3 protein. The repertoire consists of about 140,000 distinct CDR3 sequences, with just under 95% occurring once and the leading ten covering about 0.15%.

The chain carries TRBV18 and TRBJ2-7, with 7 bases matching TRBD1. The receptor comes from a human donor with Susac syndrome. The sample was CD4+ T cells from PBMCs. CDR3 region: CASSARRQGKQYF. In DNA form, the CDR3 reads TGTGCCAGCTCAGCAAGACGACAGGGTAAGCAGTACTTC.